Listed below are T cell receptor beta chains from one sample, sequenced in a study of long-term antiretroviral therapy in people with HIV. Sequencing used immunoSEQ multiplex PCR; TCRdb keeps in-frame clones, though not all of them. The sample includes about 18,000 clones, 91% of them seen just once. This sample comprised unsorted PBMCs, obtained 3 years after starting antiretroviral therapy. These receptors all stem from a man aged 45-65 years with HIV. The CDR3 runs from the conserved cysteine through the conserved F or W. Size is omitted from some rows. Given values are once, few, many or a class for expanded clones.

j_call,clone_size,v_call,cdr3_aa
TRBJ2-7,NA,TRBV9,CASSGGGGQIYEQYF
TRBJ1-2,NA,TRBV7-9,CASSLAAQGNGYTF
TRBJ1-1,NA,TRBV6-5,CASREGMNTEAFF
TRBJ2-2,NA,TRBV19,CASSILLGELFF
TRBJ2-2,NA,TRBV7-3,CASSPLLAGGRTNGELFF
TRBJ1-1,once,TRBV7-2,CASSLVSGKVSEAFF
TRBJ2-3,NA,TRBV5-6,CASWADSTDTQYF
TRBJ2-7,NA,TRBV27,CASKRQLGYYEQYF
TRBJ1-5,NA,TRBV6-6,CASRVGQGDNQPQHF
TRBJ2-2,NA,TRBV29-1,CSVQVTGANTGELFF
TRBJ1-1,NA,TRBV7-9,CASTPRSLYRDTEAFF
TRBJ2-7,NA,TRBV5-1,CASSLADRAVEQYF
TRBJ1-6,NA,TRBV5-4,CASSLYYQVSGANSPLHF
TRBJ2-3,NA,TRBV19,CASSGLVGTDTQYF
TRBJ1-2,NA,TRBV6-1,CASSEADGNHYTF
TRBJ1-1,NA,TRBV19,CASSHTSTEAFF
TRBJ1-3,NA,TRBV6-6,CASRYYSGDGNTIYF
TRBJ2-1,few,TRBV4-3,CASSQGTGGYNEQFF
TRBJ2-3,NA,TRBV5-6,CASSRIFLAGGPTDTQYF
TRBJ2-1,NA,TRBV6-1,CASSEGLYNEQFF
TRBJ1-2,NA,TRBV23-1,CASSQLSGQVKHYGYTF
TRBJ1-1,NA,TRBV28,CASSLDRGNTEAFF
TRBJ1-5,NA,TRBV5-6,CASSLTGRYSNQPQHF
TRBJ1-1,NA,TRBV18,CASSGGTQNTEAFF
TRBJ2-7,NA,TRBV7-2,CASSSTPGQGNEQYF
TRBJ1-2,once,TRBV9,CASSARDRGPDGYTF
TRBJ2-3,NA,TRBV7-2,CASSYFLTDTQYF